This is a list of T cell receptor beta chains from one sample in a study of blood T cell repertoires in COVID-19. Assay: immunoSEQ multiplex PCR; the TCRdb copy retains only in-frame clones and omits some. This table holds around 130,000 clones, about four fifths found once. The material sequenced was PBMCs or T cells enriched from blood (not recorded which). These receptor sequences come from a man in his thirties or forties who had recovered from COVID-19. CDR3s include the opening cysteine and the closing phenylalanine or tryptophan. The D gene is left open where the match is weak. Part of the rows lack a size; the others show once, few, many or a class for expanded clones.

j_call | d_call | clone_size | v_call | cdr3_aa | cdr3_nt
TRBJ2-2 | TRBD1 | . | TRBV19 | CACQGADTGELFF | TGTGCCTGTCAGGGGGCGGACACCGGGGAGCTGTTTTTT
TRBJ1-1 | . | . | TRBV4-1 | CASSQEVARGGNTEAFF | TGCGCCAGCAGCCAAGAAGTCGCGCGCGGGGGGAACACTGAAGCTTTCTTT
TRBJ1-6 | TRBD1 | . | TRBV25-1 | CASSEYAGGNSPLHF | TGTGCCAGCAGTGAATACGCAGGGGGTAATTCACCCCTCCACTTT
TRBJ2-3 | . | . | TRBV7-9 | CASEGGGTDTQYF | TGTGCCAGCGAAGGAGGGGGCACAGATACGCAGTATTTT
TRBJ1-4 | TRBD1 | once | TRBV4-1 | CASSSSGTGFGSNEKLFF | TGCGCCAGCAGCTCATCCGGGACAGGTTTTGGATCGAATGAAAAACTGTTTTTT
TRBJ1-4 | . | once | TRBV9 | CASSLTPLPAGEKLFF | TGTGCCAGCAGCCTAACTCCACTGCCTGCTGGTGAAAAACTGTTTTTT
TRBJ1-1 | . | . | TRBV3-1/TRBV3-2 | CASSQGPTGGAFF | TGTGCCAGCAGCCAAGGACCCACCGGAGGGGCTTTCTTT
TRBJ1-1 | TRBD1 | . | TRBV7-9 | CASSSPPGGPTEAFF | TGTGCCAGCAGCTCACCCCCAGGGGGTCCCACTGAAGCTTTCTTT
TRBJ1-2 | TRBD1 | . | TRBV5-6 | CASIYRGLVYGYTF | TGTGCCAGCATCTACAGGGGGCTTGTCTATGGCTACACCTTC
TRBJ1-5 | TRBD1 | . | TRBV6-4 | CANGQGEWGNQPQHF | TGTGCCAACGGACAGGGCGAGTGGGGCAATCAGCCCCAGCATTTT
TRBJ1-4 | TRBD1 | . | TRBV19 | CASSFGTASNEKLFF | TGTGCCAGTAGTTTCGGGACAGCTTCCAATGAAAAACTGTTTTTT
TRBJ1-5 | . | . | TRBV12-3/TRBV12-4 | CASSSQGGQPQHF | TGTGCCAGCAGTTCCCAGGGAGGTCAGCCCCAGCATTTT
TRBJ1-6 | TRBD1 | . | TRBV5-1 | CASSVGQGGEYNSPLHF | TGCGCCAGCAGCGTGGGACAGGGAGGCGAATATAATTCACCCCTCCACTTT
TRBJ1-2 | TRBD1 | once | TRBV4-1 | CASSQGTGSLGYTF | TGCGCCAGCAGCCAGGGGACAGGTTCGCTAGGCTACACCTTC
TRBJ1-6 | TRBD1 | . | TRBV5-1 | CASSLATGGSYNSPLHF | TGCGCCAGCAGCTTGGCGACAGGGGGCTCCTATAATTCACCCCTCCACTTT
TRBJ1-2 | . | . | TRBV9 | CASSVTGGLGYTF | TGTGCCAGCAGCGTAACTGGGGGCTTGGGCTACACCTTC
TRBJ2-1 | TRBD2 | . | TRBV5-1 | CASSPQGREVNEQFF | TGCGCCAGCAGCCCCCAGGGGCGGGAGGTCAATGAGCAGTTCTTC
TRBJ2-1 | TRBD1 | . | TRBV12-5 | CASGLVWGQGPSNNNEQFF | TGTGCTAGTGGTTTGGTATGGGGACAGGGGCCCTCTAATAACAATGAGCAGTTCTTC
TRBJ2-6 | . | few | TRBV11-3 | CASSLGRTGTSSGANVLTF | TGTGCCAGCAGCTTAGGCCGAACGGGGACATCCTCTGGGGCCAACGTCCTGACTTTC
TRBJ1-2 | . | . | TRBV4-1 | CASSQDHRGDYGYTF | TGCGCCAGCAGCCAAGATCACCGGGGGGACTATGGCTACACCTTC
TRBJ2-2 | TRBD2 | . | TRBV9 | CASSVDWDSGGARELFF | TGTGCCAGCAGCGTAGATTGGGATAGCGGGGGGGCCCGGGAGCTGTTTTTT
TRBJ2-1 | TRBD2 | . | TRBV6-1 | CASSGKPVGGRAYNEQFF | TGTGCCAGCAGTGGAAAGCCCGTAGGCGGGAGGGCTTACAATGAGCAGTTCTTC
TRBJ1-1 | TRBD1 | . | TRBV5-1 | CASSFRDRGLNTEAFF | TGCGCCAGCAGCTTCCGGGACAGGGGATTGAACACTGAAGCTTTCTTT
TRBJ1-1 | . | . | TRBV2 | CASRRSGGTEAFF | TGTGCCAGCAGACGAAGCGGCGGGACTGAAGCTTTCTTT
TRBJ1-1 | TRBD1 | . | TRBV19 | CASRNRGLNTEAFF | TGTGCCAGTAGGAACAGGGGGCTGAACACTGAAGCTTTCTTT
TRBJ1-6 | . | . | TRBV4-1 | CASSQGPQGSRSPLHF | TGCGCCAGCAGCCAAGGGCCACAGGGTAGTCGCTCACCCCTCCACTTT
TRBJ2-2 | TRBD2 | . | TRBV7-9 | CASSPGLAGVGTGELFF | TGTGCCAGCAGCCCGGGACTAGCGGGAGTTGGTACCGGGGAGCTGTTTTTT
TRBJ2-1 | TRBD2 | . | TRBV3-1/TRBV3-2 | CASSQERGRGNEQFF | TGTGCCAGCAGCCAAGAACGGGGGAGGGGCAATGAGCAGTTCTTC
TRBJ2-3 | TRBD1 | . | TRBV3-1/TRBV3-2 | CASSLRGQLITDTQYF | TGTGCCAGCAGCCTGAGGGGACAGCTTATCACAGATACGCAGTATTTT
TRBJ2-3 | . | . | TRBV21-1 | CASSSGEPGPRETDTQYF | TGTGCCAGCAGCAGCGGAGAGCCAGGGCCTCGCGAGACAGATACGCAGTATTTT
TRBJ2-5 | . | . | TRBV2 | CASSGDSQETQYF | TGTGCCAGCAGTGGAGATAGCCAAGAGACCCAGTACTTC
TRBJ1-5 | . | . | TRBV19 | CASSIDFGRRVNQPQHF | TGTGCCAGTAGTATAGATTTCGGCCGTCGGGTCAATCAGCCCCAGCATTTT
TRBJ2-6 | TRBD2 | few | TRBV5-1 | CASSVTGGDPGANVLTF | TGCGCCAGCAGCGTTACCGGGGGGGACCCTGGGGCCAACGTCCTGACTTTC
TRBJ1-3 | . | . | TRBV19 | CASKGLDSGNTIYF | TGTGCCAGTAAAGGACTCGACTCTGGAAACACCATATATTTT
TRBJ1-1 | TRBD1 | . | TRBV3-1/TRBV3-2 | CASSQVIRDRGLPTEAFF | TGTGCCAGCAGCCAAGTTATAAGGGACAGGGGGCTTCCCACTGAAGCTTTCTTT
TRBJ2-5 | . | . | TRBV5-1 | CASSLMGAWETQYF | TGCGCCAGCAGCTTGATGGGGGCGTGGGAGACCCAGTACTTC
TRBJ1-5 | . | . | TRBV21-1 | CASSKVGIGTGDAEGNQPQHF | .
TRBJ1-5 | TRBD1 | . | TRBV5-4 | CASSRDRDNQAQHF | TGTGCCAGCAGCCGGGACAGGGATAATCAGGCCCAGCATTTT
TRBJ2-3 | TRBD2 | . | TRBV15 | CATSRDTAGGTDTQYF | TGTGCCACCAGCAGAGATACGGCGGGGGGGACAGATACGCAGTATTTT
TRBJ1-1 | TRBD1 | . | TRBV6-5 | CATSQLGTANTEAFF | TGTGCCACTTCTCAACTAGGGACAGCGAACACTGAAGCTTTCTTT
TRBJ2-3 | . | once | TRBV5-1 | CASSMTASTDTQYF | TGCGCCAGCAGCATGACAGCTAGCACAGATACGCAGTATTTT
TRBJ1-2 | . | . | TRBV29-1 | CSVEAGKYGYTF | TGCAGCGTTGAAGCAGGGAAATATGGCTACACCTTC
TRBJ1-6 | . | . | TRBV6-5 | CASTKTGQPLHF | TGTGCCAGCACCAAGACGGGTCAACCCCTCCACTTT
TRBJ2-4 | TRBD1 | once | TRBV6-6 | CASGTHRGQNIQYF | TGTGCCAGCGGAACCCACAGGGGACAAAACATTCAGTACTTC
TRBJ2-2 | . | once | TRBV6-5 | CASSSLGLNTGELFF | TGTGCCAGCAGTTCCCTCGGACTGAACACCGGGGAGCTGTTTTTT
TRBJ1-2 | . | . | TRBV7-9 | CASSFPGHRGYTF | TGTGCCAGCAGCTTTCCGGGACATCGGGGCTACACCTTC
TRBJ2-7 | . | . | TRBV5-5 | CASSLSASAAYEQYF | TGTGCCAGCAGCTTGTCGGCTAGCGCCGCCTACGAGCAGTACTTC
TRBJ2-5 | TRBD2 | . | TRBV2 | CASSEGRGGRQETQYF | TGTGCCAGCAGCGAGGGGCGGGGGGGCCGCCAAGAGACCCAGTACTTC
TRBJ1-1 | TRBD1 | . | TRBV19 | CASSMDRGHTEAFF | TGTGCCAGTAGTATGGACAGGGGGCACACTGAAGCTTTCTTT
TRBJ2-3 | TRBD2 | . | TRBV10-2 | CAAGRGALDTQYF | TGCGCCGCCGGGAGGGGGGCGTTAGATACGCAGTATTTT
TRBJ2-7 | . | . | TRBV21-1 | CASSKGDRVIYEQYF | TGTGCCAGCAGCAAAGGGGACAGGGTCATTTACGAGCAGTACTTC
TRBJ1-1 | . | once | TRBV7-8 | CASSLESLGDEAFF | TGTGCCAGCAGCTTAGAGAGTCTGGGCGATGAAGCTTTCTTT
TRBJ1-6 | TRBD1 | . | TRBV28 | CASSKSTGGKPLHF | TGTGCCAGCAGTAAGTCGACAGGGGGCAAACCCCTCCACTTT